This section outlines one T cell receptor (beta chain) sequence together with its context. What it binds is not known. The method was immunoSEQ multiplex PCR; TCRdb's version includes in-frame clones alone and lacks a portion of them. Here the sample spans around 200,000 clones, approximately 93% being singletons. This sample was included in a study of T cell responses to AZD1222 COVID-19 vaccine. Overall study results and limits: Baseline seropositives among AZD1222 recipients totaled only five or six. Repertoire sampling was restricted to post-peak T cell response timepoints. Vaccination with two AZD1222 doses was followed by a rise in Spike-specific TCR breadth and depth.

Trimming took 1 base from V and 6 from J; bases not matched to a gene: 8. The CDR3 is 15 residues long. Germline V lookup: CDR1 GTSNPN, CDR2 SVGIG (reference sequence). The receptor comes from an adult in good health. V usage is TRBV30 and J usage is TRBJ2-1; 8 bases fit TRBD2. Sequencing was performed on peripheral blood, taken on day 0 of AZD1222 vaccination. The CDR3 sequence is CAWSAPGLASNEQFF. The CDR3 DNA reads TGTGCCTGGAGTGCCCCTGGACTAGCTTCCAATGAGCAGTTCTTC.